This T cell receptor beta chain was observed in a study of identical twins. Through template switching, a universal primer site was introduced, and the cDNA contained unique molecular identifiers. From the 5' RACE reads, TCRdb called clonotypes with MiXCR, one entry per CDR3 protein. Among a few hundred thousand distinct CDR3 sequences listed, more than 9% were seen once. This CDR3 is built from 18 residues. General study results and limits: The study reached conclusions through statistical analysis that was cross-sectional, not following the same donors. Low generation-probability sequences were in excess among twin-shared out-of-frame alpha sequences. Models underestimated TCR alpha sharing (out-of-frame) in monozygotic twins.

The table lists this clonotype with a few counts. No antigen is known for it. These data also formed part of another study, on yellow fever vaccine responses in identical twins.

The source material was PBMCs. The rearrangement links TRBV21-1 to TRBJ2-1; the D call in the table, TRBD2, was not verified against the DNA. TRBV21-1 counts as a pseudogene. This receptor was identified in a young woman in good health. CDR3 in amino acids: CASSGGMATSGCYNEQFF. The CDR3 nucleotides read TGTGCCAGCAGCGGGGGAATGGCGACTAGCGGGTGTTACAATGAGCAGTTCTTC.